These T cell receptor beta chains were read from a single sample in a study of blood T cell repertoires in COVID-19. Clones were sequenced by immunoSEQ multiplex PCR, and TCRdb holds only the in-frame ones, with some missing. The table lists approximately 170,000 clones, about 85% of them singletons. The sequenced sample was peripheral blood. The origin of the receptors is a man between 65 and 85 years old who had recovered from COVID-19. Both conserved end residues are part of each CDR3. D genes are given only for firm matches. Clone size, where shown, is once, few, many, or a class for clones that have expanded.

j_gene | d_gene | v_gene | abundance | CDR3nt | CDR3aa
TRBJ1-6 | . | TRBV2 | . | TGTGCCAGCAGTGCTCTCGTCTCCTATAATTCACCCCTCCACTTT | CASSALVSYNSPLHF
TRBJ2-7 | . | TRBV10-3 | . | TGTGCCATCAGTGAGTCGACGGCGGGTCTCGAGCAGTACTTC | CAISESTAGLEQYF
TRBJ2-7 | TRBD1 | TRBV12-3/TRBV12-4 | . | TGTGCCAGCAGCCCCGTGACAGGGGGCGAGCAGTACTTC | CASSPVTGGEQYF
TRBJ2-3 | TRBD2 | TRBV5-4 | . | TGTGCCAGCAGCTCACGGACTAGCGGGAGGCCGAGCACAGATACGCAGTATTTT | CASSSRTSGRPSTDTQYF
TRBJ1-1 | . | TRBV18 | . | TGTGCCAGCTCACCGATGACGCAGGGGTTACAGATGAACACTGAAGCTTTCTTT | CASSPMTQGLQMNTEAFF
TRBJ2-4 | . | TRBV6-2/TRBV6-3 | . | TGTGCCAGCAGTTATGGTAGCGGAACCAAAAACATTCAGTACTTC | CASSYGSGTKNIQYF
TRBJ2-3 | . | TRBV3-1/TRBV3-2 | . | TGTGCCAGCAGCCGACTGGGTACAGATACGCAGTATTTT | CASSRLGTDTQYF
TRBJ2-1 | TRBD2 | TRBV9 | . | TGTGCCAGCAGCGTCGGTAGCGGGAGCATTAGTAATGAGCAGTTCTTC | CASSVGSGSISNEQFF
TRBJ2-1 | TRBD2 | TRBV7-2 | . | TGTGCCAGCAGCTTAGCGTTGGCCGCGGGGGTTGAGCAGTTCTTC | CASSLALAAGVEQFF
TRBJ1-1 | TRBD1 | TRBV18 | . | TGTGCCAGCTCACCGGGACAGGGCCACACTGAAGCTTTCTTT | CASSPGQGHTEAFF
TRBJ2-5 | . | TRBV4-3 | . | TGCGCCAGCAGCCGGGGGAGGGGGGTGAGCGGGATCGGTGAGACCCAGTACTTC | CASSRGRGVSGIGETQYF
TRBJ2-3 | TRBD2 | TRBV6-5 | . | TGTGCCAGCAACCCGGGACTAGCGGGTTCAGATACGCAGTATTTT | CASNPGLAGSDTQYF
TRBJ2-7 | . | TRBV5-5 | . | TGTGCCAGCACCCGAGGGGGGGGCGGGAGTTTCTACGAGCAGTACTTC | CASTRGGGGSFYEQYF
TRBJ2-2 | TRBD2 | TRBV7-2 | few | TGTGCCAGCAGCCTCACTAGCGGGTGGAACACCGGGGAGCTGTTTTTT | CASSLTSGWNTGELFF
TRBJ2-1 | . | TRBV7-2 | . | TGTGCCAGCAGCAATCGGAGGGGTGGATCAGAGCAGTTCTTC | CASSNRRGGSEQFF
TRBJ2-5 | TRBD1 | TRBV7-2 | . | TGTGCCAGCAGCCCCCGGACAGGGGCGGGGGAGACCCAGTACTTC | CASSPRTGAGETQYF
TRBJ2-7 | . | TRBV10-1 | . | TGCGCCAGCAGTGATCTTCGGGGTGGAATATACGAGCAGTACTTC | CASSDLRGGIYEQYF
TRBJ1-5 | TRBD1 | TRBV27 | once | TGTGCCAGCAGTTTAACCCAGGGACAGGGATACCTCCAGCCCCAGCATTTT | CASSLTQGQGYLQPQHF
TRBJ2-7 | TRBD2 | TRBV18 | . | TGTGCCAGCTCACCGAGCGGGAGGGCCTCCTACGAGCAGTACTTC | CASSPSGRASYEQYF
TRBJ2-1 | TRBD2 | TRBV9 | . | TGTGCCAGCAGCGCACCCGGGACTAGCGGATACAATGAGCAGTTCTTC | CASSAPGTSGYNEQFF
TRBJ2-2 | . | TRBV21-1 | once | TGTGCCAGCAGCACGGACAAAGGGGCAGGCGTTGCGAACACCGGGGAGCTGTTTTTT | CASSTDKGAGVANTGELFF
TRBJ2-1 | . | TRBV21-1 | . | TGTGCCAGCAGGCTAGCGGGAATATCCTACAATGAGCAGTTCTTC | CASRLAGISYNEQFF
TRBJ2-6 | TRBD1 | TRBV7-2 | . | TGTGCCAGCAGCTTCAGGGGGCATGGGGCCAACGTCCTGACTTTC | CASSFRGHGANVLTF
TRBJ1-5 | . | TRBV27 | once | TGTGCCAGCAGTTTTTCTGCTATCGGCAATCAGCCCCAGCATTTT | CASSFSAIGNQPQHF
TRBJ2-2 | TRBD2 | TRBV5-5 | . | TGTGCCAGCAGCTTGTTAGCTAGCGGGTCCGGGGAGCTGTTTTTT | CASSLLASGSGELFF
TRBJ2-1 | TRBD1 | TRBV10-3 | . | TGTGCCATCAGTGAGCCCGATCTAGGGACAGACAATGAGCAGTTCTTC | CAISEPDLGTDNEQFF
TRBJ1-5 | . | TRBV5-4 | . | TGTGCCAGCAGCCTGGGCGGGAGACCCAATCAGCCCCAGCATTTT | CASSLGGRPNQPQHF
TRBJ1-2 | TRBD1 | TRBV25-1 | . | TGTGCCAGTTCGCTGGGACAGGGAAGTGGCTACACCTTC | CASSLGQGSGYTF
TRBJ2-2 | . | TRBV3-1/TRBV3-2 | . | TGTGCCAGCAGCCAAATGACAGGATTTACCGGGGAGCTGTTTTTT | CASSQMTGFTGELFF
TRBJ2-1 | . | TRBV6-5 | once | TGTGCCAGCTTGCCTTCAACCGCGCACAATGAGCAGTTCTTC | CASLPSTAHNEQFF
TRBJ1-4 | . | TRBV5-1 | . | TGCGCCAGCAGCCAGACGAAGACAGGCGGCACTAATGAAAAACTGTTTTTT | CASSQTKTGGTNEKLFF
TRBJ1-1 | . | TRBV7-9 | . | TGTGCCAGCAGCTGGGGGGTAGGCACTGAAGCTTTCTTT | CASSWGVGTEAFF
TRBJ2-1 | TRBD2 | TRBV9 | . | TGTGCCAGCAGCCTCGTTGGGGGAGGGCCTAATGAGCAGTTCTTC | CASSLVGGGPNEQFF
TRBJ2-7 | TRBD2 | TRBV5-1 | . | TGCGCCAGCAGCTTGGTCGGGACTAGCGGGAGGGCCAGCTCCTACGAGCAGTACTTC | CASSLVGTSGRASSYEQYF
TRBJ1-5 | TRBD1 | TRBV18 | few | TGTGCCAGCTCACCGAGACAGGGGCGCAGCAATCAGCCCCAGCATTTT | CASSPRQGRSNQPQHF
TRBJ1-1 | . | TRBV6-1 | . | TGTGCCAGCAGTGATAACAGGGTTGCTTTCTTT | CASSDNRVAFF
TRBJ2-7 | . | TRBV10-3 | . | TGTGCCATCTCAGGTGGAAAATACGAGCAGTACTTC | CAISGGKYEQYF
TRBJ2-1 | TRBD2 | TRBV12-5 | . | TGTGCTAGTGGTTTGGTAACTAGCGGGACGGATGAGCAGTTCTTC | CASGLVTSGTDEQFF
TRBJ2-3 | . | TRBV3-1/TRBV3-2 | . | TGTGCCAGCAGCCAAGCAACAGGGGAGGACACAGATACGCAGTATTTT | CASSQATGEDTDTQYF
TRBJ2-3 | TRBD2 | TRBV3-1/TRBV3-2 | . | TGTGCCAGCAGCCCTCTTAGCGGGGCCCCCGATACGCAGTATTTT | CASSPLSGAPDTQYF
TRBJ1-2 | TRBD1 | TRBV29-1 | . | TGCAGCGTTGGACAGGGGCTTGACTATGGCTACACCTTC | CSVGQGLDYGYTF
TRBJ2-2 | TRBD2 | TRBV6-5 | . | TGTGCCAGCAGGGGGGGGGACCGGTCGAAATTGTTTTTT | CASRGGDRSKLFF
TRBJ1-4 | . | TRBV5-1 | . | TGCGCCAGCAGCTTGGGTGCTATTAATGAAAAACTGTTTTTT | CASSLGAINEKLFF
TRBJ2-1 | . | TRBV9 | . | TGTGCCAGCAGCGTGTCTAGTAGTTTACCCAATGAGCAGTTCTTC | CASSVSSSLPNEQFF
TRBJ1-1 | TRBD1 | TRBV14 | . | TGTGCCAGCAGCCACTTGGGACAGGGGAACACTGAAGCTTTCTTT | CASSHLGQGNTEAFF
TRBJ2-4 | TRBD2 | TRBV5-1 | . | TGCGCCAGCAGCTTCGAGACTAGCGGGATTGTCAAAAACATTCAGTACTTC | CASSFETSGIVKNIQYF
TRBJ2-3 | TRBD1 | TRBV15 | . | TGTGCCACCAGCAAAGAAGGGGGCTTAACCACAGATACGCAGTATTTT | CATSKEGGLTTDTQYF
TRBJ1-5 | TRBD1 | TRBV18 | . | TGTGCCAGCTCACCATCCGGGACAGGGGGTTCTCAGCCCCAGCATTTT | CASSPSGTGGSQPQHF
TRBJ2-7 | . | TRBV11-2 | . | TGTGCCAGCAGCTTGGACTCAATCCTACGAGGGCAGTACTTC | CASSLDSILRGQYF
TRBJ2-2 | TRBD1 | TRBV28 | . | TGTGCCAGCACCCATCGGGACAGGGGGAACACCGGGGAGCTGTTTTTT | CASTHRDRGNTGELFF
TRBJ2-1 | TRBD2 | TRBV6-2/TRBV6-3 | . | TGTGCCAGCAGTTACCGGACTAGCGGGAGAGCATTCTACAATGAGCAGTTCTTC | CASSYRTSGRAFYNEQFF
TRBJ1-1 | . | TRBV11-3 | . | TGTGCCAGCAGCTTGACTTACTCCACTGAAGCTTTCTTT | CASSLTYSTEAFF
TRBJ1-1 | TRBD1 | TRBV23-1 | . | TGCGCCAGCAGTCACCCCCCCGACAGGGACACTGAAGCTTTCTTT | CASSHPPDRDTEAFF
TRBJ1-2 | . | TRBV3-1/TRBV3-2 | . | TGTGCCAGCAGCCGAGCAGGGGAGGGCTATGGCTACACCTTC | CASSRAGEGYGYTF